Listed below are T cell receptor beta chains from one sample, sequenced in a study of cytomegalovirus exposure and HLA in healthy donors. Method: immunoSEQ multiplex PCR; TCRdb's copy keeps in-frame clones and lacks some. In the table there are 99,000 or so clones, approximately 80% of which are singletons. The source material was PBMCs. These receptors were taken from a man aged 60 to 69 in good health and CMV-seropositive. The CDR3 runs from the conserved cysteine through the conserved F or W. Each record gives: D gene, V gene, CDR3 length, J gene, clone size, CDR3 protein, CDR3 DNA. The D gene is left open where the match is weak. Size is omitted from some rows. Given values are once, few, many or a class for expanded clones.

TRBD2	TRBV2	15	TRBJ2-3	.	CASSGRGGPTDTQYF	TGTGCCAGCAGTGGGCGGGGGGGCCCGACAGATACGCAGTATTTT
.	TRBV4-1	15	TRBJ2-7	few	CASSHYLAGSYEQYF	TGCGCCAGCAGCCACTATTTGGCAGGGTCCTACGAGCAGTACTTC
.	TRBV5-6	16	TRBJ2-3	.	CASSAPQGFETDTQYF	TGTGCCAGCAGCGCCCCCCAGGGGTTCGAGACAGATACGCAGTATTTT
TRBD2	TRBV28	16	TRBJ2-1	.	CASRGYGGAKNNEQFF	TGTGCCAGCAGGGGGTACGGGGGGGCGAAGAACAATGAGCAGTTCTTC
TRBD2	TRBV19	14	TRBJ2-7	.	CASKIKRGPYEQYF	TGTGCCAGTAAAATCAAGCGGGGGCCCTACGAGCAGTACTTC
.	TRBV5-1	14	TRBJ2-5	once	CASSDPQGKETQYF	TGCGCCAGCAGCGACCCTCAGGGAAAAGAGACCCAGTACTTC
.	TRBV5-1	12	TRBJ2-1	once	CASSLTANEQFF	TGCGCCAGCAGCTTGACTGCAAATGAGCAGTTCTTC
.	TRBV9	16	TRBJ1-3	.	CASSVGQVGSGNTIYF	TGTGCCAGCAGCGTAGGGCAGGTGGGCTCTGGAAACACCATATATTTT
.	TRBV30	14	TRBJ2-5	.	CAWSRGYRQETQYF	TGTGCCTGGAGTAGGGGGTATAGGCAAGAGACCCAGTACTTC
TRBD2	TRBV9	18	TRBJ2-1	.	CASSPSVGTSGDYNEQFF	TGTGCCAGCAGCCCCTCGGTGGGGACTAGCGGGGACTACAATGAGCAGTTCTTC
.	TRBV9	13	TRBJ2-7	few	CASSVVLGGEQYF	TGTGCCAGCAGCGTAGTGCTGGGAGGTGAGCAGTACTTC
.	TRBV6-4	13	TRBJ2-7	.	CASRQSGIYEQYF	TGTGCCAGCAGGCAGTCCGGGATCTACGAGCAGTACTTC
.	TRBV5-6	14	TRBJ2-5	.	CASSLFSEEETQYF	TGTGCCAGCAGCTTGTTTTCCGAGGAAGAGACCCAGTACTTC
TRBD1	TRBV7-8	14	TRBJ1-5	.	CASSLTGQHQPQHF	TGTGCCAGCAGCTTAACGGGACAGCATCAGCCCCAGCATTTT
.	TRBV19	14	TRBJ2-6	.	CASSLNSGANVLTF	TGTGCCAGTAGTTTAAACTCTGGGGCCAACGTCCTGACTTTC
.	TRBV27	13	TRBJ1-5	.	CASSLIRGQPQHF	TGTGCCAGCAGTTTGATCAGGGGTCAGCCCCAGCATTTT
.	TRBV11-2	16	TRBJ2-5	.	CASSQGSQGPQETQYF	TGTGCCAGCAGCCAGGGGTCCCAGGGACCCCAAGAGACCCAGTACTTC
.	TRBV30	13	TRBJ2-7	.	CAWSVDRTYEQYF	TGTGCCTGGAGTGTCGACAGGACCTACGAGCAGTACTTC
.	TRBV6-6	14	TRBJ1-2	few	CASSLQGNFYGYTF	TGTGCCAGCAGCCTACAGGGCAACTTCTATGGCTACACCTTC
TRBD1	TRBV6-5	15	TRBJ2-4	.	CASSYYRGAKNIQYF	TGTGCCAGCAGTTACTACAGGGGTGCCAAAAACATTCAGTACTTC
TRBD2	TRBV2	19	TRBJ2-3	once	CASSLPSGLAGGPTDTQYF	TGTGCCAGCAGCCTCCCCTCGGGACTAGCGGGGGGGCCAACAGATACGCAGTATTTT
.	TRBV7-2	14	TRBJ2-3	.	CASSFETSTDTQYF	TGTGCCAGCAGCTTCGAAACTAGCACAGATACGCAGTATTTT
TRBD2	TRBV9	16	TRBJ2-3	.	CASSVEAGGSTDTQYF	TGTGCCAGCAGCGTAGAAGCGGGGGGGAGTACAGATACGCAGTATTTT
.	TRBV11-2	17	TRBJ2-6	.	CASSLVRVSSGANVLTF	TGTGCCAGCAGCTTAGTCCGGGTTTCCTCTGGGGCCAACGTCCTGACTTTC
.	TRBV27	14	TRBJ1-4	.	CASSSTAPNEKLFF	TGTGCCAGCAGTTCTACCGCCCCGAATGAAAAACTGTTTTTT
.	TRBV7-9	12	TRBJ2-7	few	CASSLEAREQYF	TGTGCCAGCAGCTTAGAGGCGAGGGAGCAGTACTTC
TRBD1	TRBV7-9	18	TRBJ1-2	.	CASSPTGTGRFVNYGYTF	TGTGCCAGCAGCCCCACCGGGACAGGGAGGTTTGTTAACTATGGCTACACCTTC
TRBD1	TRBV6-5	16	TRBJ2-7	.	CASSYSNRGHSYEQYF	TGTGCCAGCAGTTACTCGAACAGGGGGCACTCCTACGAGCAGTACTTC
.	TRBV9	15	TRBJ2-5	.	CASSVGGTEVETQYF	TGTGCCAGCAGCGTTGGCGGGACAGAGGTAGAGACCCAGTACTTC
TRBD1	TRBV10-1	14	TRBJ2-1	once	CASSTGTGGARQFF	TGCGCCAGCAGTACCGGGACAGGGGGGGCCCGGCAGTTCTTC
.	TRBV4-1	15	TRBJ2-7	once	CASSQGPGAAYEQYF	TGCGCCAGCAGCCAAGGTCCAGGGGCCGCCTACGAGCAGTACTTC
.	TRBV5-8	16	TRBJ2-1	few	CASSRAVISLYNEQFF	TGTGCCAGCAGCCGCGCCGTGATCTCTTTATACAATGAGCAGTTCTTC
TRBD2	TRBV9	16	TRBJ2-3	.	CASSVGLAESTDTQYF	TGTGCCAGCAGCGTAGGACTAGCGGAGAGCACAGATACGCAGTATTTT
.	TRBV7-9	15	TRBJ2-1	.	CASSTRWTTYNEQFF	TGTGCCAGCAGCACCCGGTGGACAACCTACAATGAGCAGTTCTTC
TRBD1	TRBV27	14	TRBJ1-1	.	CASSLRTGLTEAFF	TGTGCCAGCAGTTTAAGGACAGGGCTAACTGAAGCTTTCTTT
.	TRBV6-4	15	TRBJ1-4	.	CASSDSSGANEKLFF	TGTGCCAGCAGTGACTCGTCGGGGGCTAATGAAAAACTGTTTTTT
TRBD2	TRBV7-2	13	TRBJ2-7	.	CASGRGGSYEQYF	TGTGCCAGCGGCCGGGGGGGCTCCTACGAGCAGTACTTC
.	TRBV5-1	14	TRBJ1-6	.	CASSLISYNSPLHF	TGCGCCAGCAGCCTTATCTCCTATAATTCACCCCTCCACTTT
.	TRBV11-3	13	TRBJ1-1	.	CASSYSPNTEAFF	TGTGCCAGCAGCTACAGCCCGAACACTGAAGCTTTCTTT
.	TRBV7-2	14	TRBJ1-1	.	CASSLRQPNTEAFF	TGTGCCAGCAGCTTGAGACAGCCCAACACTGAAGCTTTCTTT
.	TRBV28	12	TRBJ2-7	.	CATKTQSYEQYF	TGTGCCACCAAAACTCAATCCTACGAGCAGTACTTC
TRBD2	TRBV4-2	20	TRBJ2-2	.	CASSQEIGVAGAANTGELFF	TGTGCCAGCAGCCAAGAGATTGGGGTAGCGGGGGCCGCGAACACCGGGGAGCTGTTTTTT
TRBD1	TRBV6-6	16	TRBJ1-5	.	CASSTKGQGSNQPQHF	TGTGCCAGCAGTACGAAAGGACAGGGTAGCAATCAGCCCCAGCATTTT
.	TRBV2	14	TRBJ1-1	.	CASSEDRGRTEAFF	TGTGCCAGCAGTGAAGACAGAGGGAGGACTGAAGCTTTCTTT
.	TRBV19	14	TRBJ2-3	.	CASSHNQGQDTQYF	TGTGCCAGTAGCCACAACCAGGGGCAAGATACGCAGTATTTT